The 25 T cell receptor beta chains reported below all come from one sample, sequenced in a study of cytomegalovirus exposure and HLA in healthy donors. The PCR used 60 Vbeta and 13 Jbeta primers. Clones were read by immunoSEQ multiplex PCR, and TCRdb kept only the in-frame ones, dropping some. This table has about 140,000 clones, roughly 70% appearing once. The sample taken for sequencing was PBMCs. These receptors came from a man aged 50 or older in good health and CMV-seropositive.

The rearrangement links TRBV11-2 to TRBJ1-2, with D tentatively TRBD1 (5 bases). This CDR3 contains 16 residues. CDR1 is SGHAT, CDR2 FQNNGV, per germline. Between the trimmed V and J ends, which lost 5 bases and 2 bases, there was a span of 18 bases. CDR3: CASSPGITSTNYGYTF. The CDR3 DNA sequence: TGTGCCAGCAGCCCAGGGATTACTTCCACCAACTATGGCTACACCTTC.

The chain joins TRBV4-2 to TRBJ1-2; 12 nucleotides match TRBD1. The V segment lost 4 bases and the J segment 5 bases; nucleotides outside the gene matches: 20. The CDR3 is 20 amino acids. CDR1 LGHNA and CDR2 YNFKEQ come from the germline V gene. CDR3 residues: CASSRGQVGAGTGGRYGYTF. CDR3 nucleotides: TGTGCCAGCAGCCGAGGTCAGGTTGGTGCCGGGACAGGGGGCCGGTATGGCTACACCTTC.

The CDR3 protein is CASSRRQGTNEKLFF. CDR3 sequence (DNA): TGTGCCAGCAGTCGGAGACAGGGAACTAATGAAAAACTGTTTTTT. The chain joins TRBV6-5 to TRBJ1-4; 7 nucleotides align to TRBD1. Germline CDR1 and CDR2: MNHEY and SVGAGI. CDR3 length: 15 amino acids. V trimming: 5 bases; J trimming: 1 base; junction bases outside the gene matches: 4.

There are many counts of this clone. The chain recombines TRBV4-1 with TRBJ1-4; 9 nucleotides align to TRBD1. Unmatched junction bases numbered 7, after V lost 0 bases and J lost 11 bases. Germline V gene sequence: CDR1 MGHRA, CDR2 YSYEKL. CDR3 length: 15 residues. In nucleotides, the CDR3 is TGCGCCAGCAGCCAAGATTACGGGACAGGGAAGAAACTGTTTTTT. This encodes CASSQDYGTGKKLFF.

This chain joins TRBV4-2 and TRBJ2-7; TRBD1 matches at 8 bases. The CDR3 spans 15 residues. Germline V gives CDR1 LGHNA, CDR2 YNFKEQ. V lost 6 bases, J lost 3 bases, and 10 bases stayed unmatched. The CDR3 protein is CASSLSTGGNYEQYF. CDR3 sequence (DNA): TGTGCCAGCAGTCTCAGTACAGGGGGGAACTACGAGCAGTACTTC.

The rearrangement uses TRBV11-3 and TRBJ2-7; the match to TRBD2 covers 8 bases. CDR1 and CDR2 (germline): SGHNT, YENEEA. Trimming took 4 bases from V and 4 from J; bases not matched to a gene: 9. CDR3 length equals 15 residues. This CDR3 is CASSWGAGEIYEQYF. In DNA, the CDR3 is TGTGCCAGCAGCTGGGGAGCGGGAGAAATTTACGAGCAGTACTTC.

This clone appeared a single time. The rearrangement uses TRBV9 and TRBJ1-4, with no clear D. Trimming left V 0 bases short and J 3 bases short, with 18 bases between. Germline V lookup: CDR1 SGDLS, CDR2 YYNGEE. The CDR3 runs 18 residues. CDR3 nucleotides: TGTGCCAGCAGCGTAGGAGGTAGTTCGCGGAAAGCTAATGAAAAACTGTTTTTT. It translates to CASSVGGSSRKANEKLFF.

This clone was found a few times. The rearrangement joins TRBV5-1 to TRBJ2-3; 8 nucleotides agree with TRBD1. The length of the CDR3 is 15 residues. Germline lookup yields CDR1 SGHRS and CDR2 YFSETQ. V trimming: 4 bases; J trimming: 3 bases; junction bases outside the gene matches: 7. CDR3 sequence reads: CASSIRTGGTDTQYF. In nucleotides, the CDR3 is TGCGCCAGCAGCATACGTACAGGGGGGACAGATACGCAGTATTTT.

The CDR3 DNA sequence: TGTGCTAGTGGTTGGCCCCGGACAGGAGGCCCCTACGAGCAGTACTTC. This encodes CASGWPRTGGPYEQYF. This chain connects TRBV12-5 to TRBJ2-5; 7 bases map to TRBD1. TRBJ2-7 explains the end of the DNA better; the J call may be wrong. Germline-derived CDR1 and CDR2 are LGHNT and FRNRAP. This CDR3 has 16 residues.

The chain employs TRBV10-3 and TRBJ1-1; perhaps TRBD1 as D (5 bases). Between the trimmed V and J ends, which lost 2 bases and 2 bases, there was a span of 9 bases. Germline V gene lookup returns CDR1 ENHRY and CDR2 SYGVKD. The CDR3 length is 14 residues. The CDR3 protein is CAISELQANTEAFF. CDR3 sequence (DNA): TGTGCCATCAGTGAGCTACAGGCCAACACTGAAGCTTTCTTT.

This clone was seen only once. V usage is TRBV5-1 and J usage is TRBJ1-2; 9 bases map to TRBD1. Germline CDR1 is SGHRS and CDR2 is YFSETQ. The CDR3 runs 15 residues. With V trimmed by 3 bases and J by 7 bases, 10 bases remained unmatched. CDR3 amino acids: CASSSGTGRGGGYTF. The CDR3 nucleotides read TGCGCCAGCAGCTCGGGGACAGGGAGAGGGGGTGGCTACACCTTC. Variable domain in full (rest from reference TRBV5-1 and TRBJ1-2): KAGVTQTPRYLIKTRGQQVTLSCSPISGHRSVSWYQQTPGQGLQFLFEYFSETQRNKGNFPGRFSGRQFSNSRSEMNVSTLELGDSALYLCASSSGTGRGGGYTFGSGTRLTVV.

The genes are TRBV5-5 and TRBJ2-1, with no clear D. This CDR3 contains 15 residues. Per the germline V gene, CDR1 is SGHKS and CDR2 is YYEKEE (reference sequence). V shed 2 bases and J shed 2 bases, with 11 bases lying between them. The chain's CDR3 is CASSFSILTYNEQFF. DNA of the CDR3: TGTGCCAGCAGCTTCTCGATACTTACCTACAATGAGCAGTTCTTC.

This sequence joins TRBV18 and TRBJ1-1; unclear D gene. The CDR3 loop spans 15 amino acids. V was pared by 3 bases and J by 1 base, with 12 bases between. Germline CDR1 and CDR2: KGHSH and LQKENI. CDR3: CASSPLATGNTEAFF. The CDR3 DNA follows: TGTGCCAGCTCACCCCTAGCGACGGGGAACACTGAAGCTTTCTTT. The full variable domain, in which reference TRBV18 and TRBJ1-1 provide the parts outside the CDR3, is NAGVMQNPRHLVRRRGQEARLRCSPMKGHSHVYWYRQLPEEGLKFMVYLQKENIIDESGMPKERFSAEFPKEGPSILRIQQVVRGDSAAYFCASSPLATGNTEAFFGQGTRLTVV.

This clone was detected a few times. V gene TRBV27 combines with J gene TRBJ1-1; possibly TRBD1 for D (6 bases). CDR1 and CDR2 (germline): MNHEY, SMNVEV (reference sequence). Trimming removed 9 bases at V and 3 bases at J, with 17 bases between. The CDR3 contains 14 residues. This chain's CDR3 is CASFIGGYDTEAFF. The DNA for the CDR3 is TGTGCCAGTTTTATAGGGGGTTACGACACTGAAGCTTTCTTT.

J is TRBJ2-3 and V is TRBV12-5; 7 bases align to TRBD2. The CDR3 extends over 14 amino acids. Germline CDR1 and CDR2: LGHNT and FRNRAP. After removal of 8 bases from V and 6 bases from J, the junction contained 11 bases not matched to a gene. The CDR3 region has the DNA TGTGCTAGTTGGTGGCTAGCGGTACTCGATACGCAGTATTTT. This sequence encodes CASWWLAVLDTQYF.

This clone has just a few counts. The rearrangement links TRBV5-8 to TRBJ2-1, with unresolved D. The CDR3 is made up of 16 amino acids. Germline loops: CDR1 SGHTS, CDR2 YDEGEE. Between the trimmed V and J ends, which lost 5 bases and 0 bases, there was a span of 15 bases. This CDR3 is CASRDPGDSSYNEQFF. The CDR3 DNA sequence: TGTGCCAGCAGAGACCCAGGCGATAGCTCCTACAATGAGCAGTTCTTC.

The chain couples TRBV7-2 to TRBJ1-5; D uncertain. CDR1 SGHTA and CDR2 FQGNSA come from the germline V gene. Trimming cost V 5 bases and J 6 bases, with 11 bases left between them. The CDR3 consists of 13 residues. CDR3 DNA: TGTGCCAGCAGCCCCGGAGGAGGTCAGCCCCAGCATTTT. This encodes CASSPGGGQPQHF.

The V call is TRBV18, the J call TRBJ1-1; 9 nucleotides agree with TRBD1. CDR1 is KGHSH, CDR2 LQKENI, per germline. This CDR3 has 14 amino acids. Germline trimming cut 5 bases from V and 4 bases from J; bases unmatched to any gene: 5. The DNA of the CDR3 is TGTGCCAGCTCATGGACAGGGGAGAGCACTGAAGCTTTCTTT. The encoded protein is CASSWTGESTEAFF.

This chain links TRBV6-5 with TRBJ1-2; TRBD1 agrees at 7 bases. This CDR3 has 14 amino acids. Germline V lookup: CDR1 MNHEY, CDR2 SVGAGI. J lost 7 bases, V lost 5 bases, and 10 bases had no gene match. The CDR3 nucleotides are TGTGCCAGCAGTCTTAGGGACAGAGGGCCTGGCTACACCTTC. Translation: CASSLRDRGPGYTF.

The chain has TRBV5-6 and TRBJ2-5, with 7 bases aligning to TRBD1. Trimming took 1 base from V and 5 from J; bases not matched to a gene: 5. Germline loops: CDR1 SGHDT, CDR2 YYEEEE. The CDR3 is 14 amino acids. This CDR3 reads CASSLRGTVETQYF. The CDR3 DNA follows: TGTGCCAGCAGCTTGAGGGGGACAGTCGAGACCCAGTACTTC.

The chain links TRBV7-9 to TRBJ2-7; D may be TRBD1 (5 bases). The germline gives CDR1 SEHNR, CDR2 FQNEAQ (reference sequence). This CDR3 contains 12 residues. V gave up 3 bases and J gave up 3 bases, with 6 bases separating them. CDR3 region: CASSFDSYEQYF. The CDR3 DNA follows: TGTGCCAGCAGCTTCGACAGCTACGAGCAGTACTTC.

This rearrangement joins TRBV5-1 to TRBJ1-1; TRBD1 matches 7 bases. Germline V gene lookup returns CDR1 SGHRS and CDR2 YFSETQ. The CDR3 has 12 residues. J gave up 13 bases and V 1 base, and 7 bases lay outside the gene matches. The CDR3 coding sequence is TGCGCCAGCAGCTTGAACACAGGGGCACTTTTCTTT. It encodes CASSLNTGALFF.

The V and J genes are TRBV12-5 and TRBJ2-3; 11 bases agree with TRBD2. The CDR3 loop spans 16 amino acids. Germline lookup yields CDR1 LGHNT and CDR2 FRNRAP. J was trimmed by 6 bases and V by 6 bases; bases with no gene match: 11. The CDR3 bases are TGTGCTAGTGGCTTGACTAGCGGGACCTACGGGGATACGCAGTATTTT. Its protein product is CASGLTSGTYGDTQYF.

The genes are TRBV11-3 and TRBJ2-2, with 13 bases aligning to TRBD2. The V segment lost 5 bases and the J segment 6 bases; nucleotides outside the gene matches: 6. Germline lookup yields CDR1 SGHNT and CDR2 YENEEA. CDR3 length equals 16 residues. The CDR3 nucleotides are TGTGCCAGCAGCCCAGGACTAGCGGGAGAGTCCGGGGAGCTGTTTTTT. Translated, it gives CASSPGLAGESGELFF.

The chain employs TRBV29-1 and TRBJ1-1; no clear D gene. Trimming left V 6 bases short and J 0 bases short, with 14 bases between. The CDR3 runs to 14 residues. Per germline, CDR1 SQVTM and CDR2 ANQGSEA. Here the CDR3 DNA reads TGCAGCGTGTCAAGCCGGACTGTGAACACTGAAGCTTTCTTT. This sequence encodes CSVSSRTVNTEAFF.